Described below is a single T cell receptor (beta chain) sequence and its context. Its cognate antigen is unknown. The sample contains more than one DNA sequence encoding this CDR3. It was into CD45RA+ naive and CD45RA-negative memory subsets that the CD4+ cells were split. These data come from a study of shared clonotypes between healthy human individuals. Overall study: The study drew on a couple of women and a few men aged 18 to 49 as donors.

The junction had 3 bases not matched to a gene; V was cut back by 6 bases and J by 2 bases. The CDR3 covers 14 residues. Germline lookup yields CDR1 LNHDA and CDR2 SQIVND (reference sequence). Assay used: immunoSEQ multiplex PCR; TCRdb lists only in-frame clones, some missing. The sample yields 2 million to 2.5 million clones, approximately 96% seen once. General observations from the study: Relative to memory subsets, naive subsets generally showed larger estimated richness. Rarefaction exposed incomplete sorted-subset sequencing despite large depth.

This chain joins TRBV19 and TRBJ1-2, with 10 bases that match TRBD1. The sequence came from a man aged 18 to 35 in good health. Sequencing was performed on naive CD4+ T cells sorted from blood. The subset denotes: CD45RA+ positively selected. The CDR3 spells CASRLGQGNYGYTF. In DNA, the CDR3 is TGTGCCAGTAGACTGGGACAGGGGAACTATGGCTACACCTTC.